Listed below are T cell receptor beta chains from one sample, sequenced in a study of shared clonotypes between healthy human individuals. The protocol was immunoSEQ multiplex PCR, while the TCRdb copy is restricted to in-frame clones and leaves out a portion. The sample includes hundreds of thousands of clones, roughly 96% of them seen just once. The sequenced sample consisted of naive CD8+ T cells sorted from blood. The receptors come from a man aged 25 to 45 in good health. CDR3s include the opening cysteine and the closing phenylalanine or tryptophan. The order of the fields is V gene, CDR3 protein.

v_gene: TRBV14
CDR3aa: CASSQLGGFQEFF

v_gene: TRBV7-8
CDR3aa: CASSQRLAGAIRSQYF

v_gene: TRBV9
CDR3aa: CASSTGTGSETQYF

v_gene: TRBV9
CDR3aa: CASSPRTGTSGHPYEQYF

v_gene: TRBV28
CDR3aa: CASSPSGTYEQYF

v_gene: TRBV6-6
CDR3aa: CASTDPRTYEQYF

v_gene: TRBV28
CDR3aa: CASSFRQKQFF

v_gene: TRBV7-2
CDR3aa: CASSVGRNQPQHF

v_gene: TRBV2
CDR3aa: CASTTGAYEQYF

v_gene: TRBV27
CDR3aa: CASSLRLAGYEQYF

v_gene: TRBV21-1
CDR3aa: CASKPCCHWNTEAFF

v_gene: TRBV27
CDR3aa: CASSTTRMSRLAGAIDTQYF

v_gene: TRBV11-2
CDR3aa: CASSLVLAGYNEQFF

v_gene: TRBV2
CDR3aa: CASSGGPDEEQYF

v_gene: TRBV9
CDR3aa: CASSVRDRGNEQYF

v_gene: TRBV7-9
CDR3aa: CASSTGLEYNEQFF

v_gene: TRBV5-1
CDR3aa: CASSQSVAGAYEQYF

v_gene: TRBV9
CDR3aa: CASNEDGIFTYEQYF

v_gene: TRBV6-6
CDR3aa: CASSTGLAGAVEQFF

v_gene: TRBV6-5
CDR3aa: CASSYGQGSTGELFF

v_gene: TRBV5-1
CDR3aa: CASSLAVREYGYTF

v_gene: TRBV9
CDR3aa: CASSAPDRGVLETQYF

v_gene: TRBV27
CDR3aa: CASSQGSRTGELFF

v_gene: TRBV7-9
CDR3aa: CASSSRDRANEKLFF

v_gene: TRBV5-8
CDR3aa: CASSLAFAVSSYEQYF

v_gene: TRBV7-9
CDR3aa: CASSLGANYGYTF

v_gene: TRBV5-1
CDR3aa: CASSSGQADTQYF

v_gene: TRBV7-2
CDR3aa: CASSPGQLEPYF

v_gene: TRBV13
CDR3aa: CASSLGGGRGKNIQYF

v_gene: TRBV18
CDR3aa: CASSPSASGSETQYF

v_gene: TRBV28
CDR3aa: CASINSGTGDSEQYF

v_gene: TRBV29-1
CDR3aa: CSVEDWLAGGTGELFF

v_gene: TRBV7-3
CDR3aa: CASSSGLAGEGEQFF

v_gene: TRBV13
CDR3aa: CASSSQGLAYEQYF

v_gene: TRBV29-1
CDR3aa: CSAETGYGYTF

v_gene: TRBV28
CDR3aa: CASGSGGLTYNEQFF

v_gene: TRBV27
CDR3aa: CASSLSSPLYNEQFF

v_gene: TRBV27
CDR3aa: CATTSGTSNEQFF

v_gene: TRBV5-1
CDR3aa: CASSLAGANTGELFF

v_gene: TRBV11-3
CDR3aa: CASSLATDYEQYF

v_gene: TRBV15
CDR3aa: CATSSGGGPSNQPQHF

v_gene: TRBV7-6
CDR3aa: CASSFRDRGSEQYF

v_gene: TRBV19
CDR3aa: CASSIATGGGQPQHF